This paragraph covers one TCR beta chain sequence. Method: immunoSEQ multiplex PCR; TCRdb's copy keeps in-frame clones and lacks some. The sample includes approximately 2.5 million clones, more than 85% of them seen just once. Trimming pared 5 bases from V and 0 bases from J, leaving 18 bases between. Germline assignment: CDR1 LNHDA and CDR2 SQIVND (reference sequence). This CDR3 contains 17 residues. The sample belongs to a study of shared clonotypes between healthy human individuals. The sequence came from a man aged 18 to 35 in good health. Some clones in this sample may be carry-over from other donors' samples. The specimen was naive CD4+ T cells from PBMCs. As for subset: CD45RA+ positively selected. V and J are TRBV19 and TRBJ2-3; D remains unclear. The DNA of the CDR3 is TGTGCCAGTAGTCTCCTGACGGCCAGCACTAGCACAGATACGCAGTATTTT. Protein: CASSLLTASTSTDTQYF. Drawing the rest from reference TRBV19 and TRBJ2-3, the complete variable domain is DGGITQSPKYLFRKEGQNVTLSCEQNLNHDAMYWYRQDPGQGLRLIYYSQIVNDFQKGDIAEGYSVSREKKESFPLTVTSAQKNPTAFYLCASSLLTASTSTDTQYFGPGTRLTVL.